The 11 T cell receptor beta chains in this list originate from one sample, sequenced in a study of blood T cell repertoires in COVID-19. The table came from immunoSEQ multiplex PCR; TCRdb's copy has only in-frame clones and leaves some out. This table has over 400,000 clones, roughly 88% appearing once. Input material: peripheral blood. These receptors were obtained from a woman in her twenties or thirties with active or convalescent COVID-19.

Here the CDR3 DNA reads TGTGCCAGCAGCTTGGCGGGGACAGGCTACGAGCAGTACTTC. It specifies CASSLAGTGYEQYF. V is TRBV5-6 and J is TRBJ2-7, with 8 bases matching TRBD1. Germline CDR1 reads SGHDT; CDR2 reads YYEEEE. This CDR3 spans 14 amino acids. V was clipped by 0 bases and J by 3 bases; unmatched bases: 2.

This chain joins TRBV2 and TRBJ2-7; 7 bases line up with TRBD2. The length of the CDR3 is 14 residues. The ends lost 6 bases at V and 0 bases at J; junction bases unmatched: 5. Per germline, CDR1 SNHLY and CDR2 FYNNEI. CDR3 nucleotide sequence: TGTGCCAGCAGACTCGGGGGGTCCTCCTACGAGCAGTACTTC. It translates to CASRLGGSSYEQYF. Looking up the rest from reference TRBV2 and TRBJ2-7 gives the full variable domain: EPEVTQTPSHQVTQMGQEVILRCVPISNHLYFYWYRQILGQKVEFLVSFYNNEISEKSEIFDDQFSVERPDGSNFTLKIRSTKLEDSAMYFCASRLGGSSYEQYFGPGTRLTVT.

V and J are TRBV11-2 and TRBJ2-7; the match to TRBD1 covers 10 bases. Germline CDR1 SGHAT, CDR2 FQNNGV. CDR3 length: 16 residues. Trimming at V came to 1 base and at J to 0 bases, leaving 3 bases not matched to a gene. The CDR3 here is CASSLGDRGFSYEQYF. As DNA, the CDR3 is TGTGCCAGCAGCTTAGGGGACAGGGGTTTCTCCTACGAGCAGTACTTC.

The chain carries TRBV14 and TRBJ2-5; D gene ambiguous. This CDR3 has 12 residues. The V and J ends lost 8 bases and 2 bases respectively, with 9 bases between them. Germline V gene lookup returns CDR1 SGHDN and CDR2 FVKESK. The CDR3 protein is CASGRWQETQYF. The CDR3 nucleotides read TGTGCCAGCGGCAGGTGGCAAGAGACCCAGTACTTC.

The chain combines TRBV7-9 with TRBJ2-7, with D perhaps given as TRBD1 or TRBD2 (5 bases each). The V gene lost 5 bases and the J gene lost 0 bases, with 11 bases spanning the gap. CDR3 size: 14 residues. Germline V gene sequence: CDR1 SEHNR, CDR2 FQNEAQ (reference sequence). The chain's CDR3 is CASSRDLSSYEQYF. CDR3 nucleotides: TGTGCCAGCAGCAGGGACCTGAGCTCCTACGAGCAGTACTTC.

V and J are TRBV27 and TRBJ1-1, with 10 bases fitting TRBD1. The CDR3 consists of 15 residues. CDR1 is MNHEY, CDR2 SMNVEV, per germline (reference sequence). The J segment lost 5 bases and the V segment lost 5 bases, leaving 8 bases of the junction unmatched. DNA of the CDR3: TGTGCCAGCAGTCCCTTGGGACAGGGGTGGACTGAAGCTTTCTTT. Translating it yields CASSPLGQGWTEAFF.

V usage is TRBV5-8 and J usage is TRBJ1-4, with D possibly TRBD1 on 5 matching bases. V gave up 1 base and J gave up 4 bases, with 11 bases separating them. Germline CDR1 reads SGHTS; CDR2 reads YDEGEE. The CDR3 extends over 15 amino acids. As DNA, the CDR3 is TGTGCCAGCAGCTTGTCGGCAGGGATTAATGAAAAACTGTTTTTT. It codes for CASSLSAGINEKLFF. The entire variable domain, with the rest obtained from reference TRBV5-8 and TRBJ1-4, is as follows: EAGVTQSPTHLIKTRGQQATLRCSPISGHTSVYWYQQALGLGLQFLLWYDEGEERNRGNFPPRFSGRQFPNYSSELNVNALELEDSALYLCASSLSAGINEKLFFGSGTQLSVL.

V usage is TRBV28 and J usage is TRBJ2-1, with 11 bases lining up with TRBD1. CDR1 is MDHEN and CDR2 is SYDVKM in the germline V gene. The V and J ends lost 5 bases and 6 bases, in that order; junction bases with no gene match: 3. The CDR3 sequence is 14 residues long. Written as DNA, the CDR3 is TGTGCCAGCAGTCTCGGGACAGGGGGCAATGAGCAGTTCTTC. This codes for CASSLGTGGNEQFF.

DNA for the CDR3: TGTGCCAGCAGCCAATATACTAGCGGGGCGAACACCGGGGAGCTGTTTTTT. It encodes CASSQYTSGANTGELFF. The chain is built from TRBV4-2 and TRBJ2-2; 10 bases match TRBD2. J lost 0 bases, V lost 2 bases, and 3 bases had no gene match. This CDR3 contains 17 residues. Germline V gene sequence: CDR1 LGHNA, CDR2 YNFKEQ.

This sequence joins TRBV7-8 and TRBJ2-7; no definite D call. V was shortened by 3 bases and J by 0 bases, with 18 bases between the two germline ends. CDR3 length: 17 amino acids. Germline CDR1 and CDR2: SGHVS and FQNEAQ. The CDR3 protein is CASSLGQTRTHSYEQYF. The CDR3 DNA follows: TGTGCCAGCAGCTTGGGCCAAACGAGAACCCACTCCTACGAGCAGTACTTC. Looking up the rest from reference TRBV7-8 and TRBJ2-7 gives the full variable domain: GAGVSQSPRYKVAKRGQDVALRCDPISGHVSLFWYQQALGQGPEFLTYFQNEAQLDKSGLPSDRFFAERPEGSVSTLKIQRTQQEDSAVYLCASSLGQTRTHSYEQYFGPGTRLTVT.

The chain uses TRBV6-5 and TRBJ1-2; 9 bases are a match to TRBD1. This CDR3 has 12 amino acids. Trimming at V came to 8 bases and at J to 8 bases, leaving 6 bases not matched to a gene. CDR1 MNHEY and CDR2 SVGAGI come from the germline V gene. The CDR3 sequence is CASVQGALGYTF. The CDR3 DNA reads as TGTGCCAGCGTACAGGGGGCGCTCGGCTACACCTTC.